The 8 T cell receptor beta chains below all came from one sample that was sequenced in a study of cytomegalovirus exposure and HLA in healthy donors (dated by TCRdb to 2015 to 2018). To prepare the library, the immunoSEQ multiplex PCR assay was applied. A mixture of 60 forward primers for TCR Vbeta segments and 13 reverse primers for TCR Jbeta segments was used in the multiplex PCR. TCRdb's version of the immuneACCESS table is confined to in-frame rearrangements and falls short of the full clone set. An unresolved V gene accounts for under half of the shortfall where checked; the remainder is of unknown origin. The sample contains around 200,000 clones, around 76% of them found a single time. Around 6% of the sample is taken by the ten largest. The sample comprised PBMCs. These receptors all come from a man aged 35 to 55 in good health and CMV-seropositive.

The CDR3 loop reads CSGGSETQYF. The CDR3 nucleotides read TGCAGCGGAGGGTCGGAGACCCAGTACTTC. J is TRBJ2-5 and V is TRBV29-1, with D possibly being TRBD2 (5 bases). The CDR3 has 10 amino acids. Germline CDR1 reads SQVTM; CDR2 reads ANQGSEA. V dropped 7 bases and J dropped 5 bases, with 8 bases sitting between them.

The chain uses TRBV5-1 and TRBJ2-3; 12 nucleotides agree with TRBD2. This CDR3 is built from 15 residues. V trimming: 4 bases; J trimming: 5 bases; junction bases outside the gene matches: 5. Germline loops: CDR1 SGHRS, CDR2 YFSETQ. CDR3 bases: TGCGCCAGCAGCATAGGACTAGCGGGACAAGATACGCAGTATTTT. This translates into CASSIGLAGQDTQYF.

The V and J genes are TRBV30 and TRBJ1-2; possibly TRBD1 for D (5 bases). V gave up 2 bases and J gave up 5 bases, with 12 bases separating them. The CDR3 runs to 13 residues. Germline loops: CDR1 GTSNPN, CDR2 SVGIG (reference sequence). CDR3 protein: CAWSRTGTYGYTF. In DNA, the CDR3 is TGTGCCTGGAGTAGGACCGGGACTTATGGCTACACCTTC.

The rearrangement uses TRBV6-5 and TRBJ1-1, with a possible D match to TRBD1 (6 bases). V shed 0 bases and J shed 8 bases, with 10 bases lying between them. Germline assignment: CDR1 MNHEY and CDR2 SVGAGI. CDR3 length: 13 amino acids. CDR3 sequence: CASSYSGATEAFF. The CDR3 region has the DNA TGTGCCAGCAGTTACTCGGGGGCGACGGAAGCTTTCTTT.

The chain is built from TRBV7-9 and TRBJ2-1, with TRBD2 identical over 10 bases. Looked up from germline, CDR1 is SEHNR and CDR2 is FQNEAQ (reference sequence). This CDR3 region has 18 residues. V gave up 3 bases and J gave up 3 bases; unmatched junction bases: 11. The DNA of the CDR3 is TGTGCCAGCAGCTTCTCCTTAATGCCTAGCGGGAGCTACAATGAGCAGTTCTTC. Protein sequence: CASSFSLMPSGSYNEQFF.

The chain joins TRBV29-1 to TRBJ2-2; possibly TRBD2 for D (5 bases). Germline V gene sequence: CDR1 SQVTM, CDR2 ANQGSEA. V was cut by 4 bases and J by 7 bases, with 7 bases left in between. This CDR3 spans 11 amino acids. This CDR3 is CSVGEGGELFF. The CDR3, as DNA: TGCAGCGTTGGTGAGGGCGGGGAGCTGTTTTTT.

The V call is TRBV30, the J call TRBJ1-3; tentatively, D is TRBD1 (5 bases). The CDR3 consists of 14 residues. Per germline, CDR1 GTSNPN and CDR2 SVGIG (reference sequence). Trimming removed 5 bases from V and 0 bases from J, with 11 bases in between. The CDR3: CAWASDSSGNTIYF. The CDR3 DNA is TGTGCCTGGGCTTCAGACAGCTCTGGAAACACCATATATTTT. Using reference TRBV30 and TRBJ1-3 for the parts outside the CDR3, the full variable domain is SQTIHQWPATLVQPVGSPLSLECTVEGTSNPNLYWYRQAAGRGLQLLFYSVGIGQISSEVPQNLSASRPQDRQFILSSKKLLLSDSGFYLCAWASDSSGNTIYFGEGSWLTVV.

The rearrangement links TRBV18 to TRBJ2-1, with 7 bases that match TRBD2. The CDR3 contains 17 residues. V shed 2 bases, J shed 5 bases, and the junction held 12 bases outside the gene matches. The germline V gene has CDR1 KGHSH and CDR2 LQKENI. The CDR3 sequence: CASSPAGRLAVNNEQFF. The CDR3 bases are TGTGCCAGCTCACCAGCGGGGAGGCTAGCGGTTAACAATGAGCAGTTCTTC.